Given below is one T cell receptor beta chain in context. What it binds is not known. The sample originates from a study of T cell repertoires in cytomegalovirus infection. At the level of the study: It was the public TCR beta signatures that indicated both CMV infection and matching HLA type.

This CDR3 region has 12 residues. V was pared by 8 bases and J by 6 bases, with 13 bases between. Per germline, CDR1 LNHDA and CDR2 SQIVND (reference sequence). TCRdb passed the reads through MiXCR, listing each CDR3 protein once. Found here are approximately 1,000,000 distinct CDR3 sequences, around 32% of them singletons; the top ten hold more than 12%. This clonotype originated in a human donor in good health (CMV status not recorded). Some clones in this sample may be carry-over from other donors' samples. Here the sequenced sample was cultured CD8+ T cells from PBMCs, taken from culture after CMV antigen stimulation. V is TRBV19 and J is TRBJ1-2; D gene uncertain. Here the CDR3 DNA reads TGTGCCAGTGGGAGTATTTTCCATGGCTACACCTTC. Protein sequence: CASGSIFHGYTF.